This TCR beta chain derives from a study of tumor and adjacent non-tumor tissue in lung cancer. A note on this clonotype: One end of the junction is discordant with germline, which a read error may explain.

There are 17 residues in the CDR3. Looked up from germline, CDR1 is MGHRA and CDR2 is YSYEKL. Three rounds of nested PCR, following a modified ARM-PCR protocol, produced the TCRbeta library. One entry per CDR3 protein, called by TCRdb with MiXCR from the multiplex PCR reads. The table shows some 120,000 distinct CDR3 sequences, with 66% occurring only once. The template was RNA from unsorted bulk tissue. J is TRBJ2-7 and V is TRBV4-1; TRBD1 matches at 7 bases. The sample comprised lung tumor tissue. This receptor was identified in a man in his thirties or forties with non-small cell lung cancer. CDR3 nucleotides: TGCGCCAGCAGCACTCGACCCCCGGACAGGAGAGCCTACGAACAGTACTTC. Protein: CASSTRPPDRRAYEQYF.